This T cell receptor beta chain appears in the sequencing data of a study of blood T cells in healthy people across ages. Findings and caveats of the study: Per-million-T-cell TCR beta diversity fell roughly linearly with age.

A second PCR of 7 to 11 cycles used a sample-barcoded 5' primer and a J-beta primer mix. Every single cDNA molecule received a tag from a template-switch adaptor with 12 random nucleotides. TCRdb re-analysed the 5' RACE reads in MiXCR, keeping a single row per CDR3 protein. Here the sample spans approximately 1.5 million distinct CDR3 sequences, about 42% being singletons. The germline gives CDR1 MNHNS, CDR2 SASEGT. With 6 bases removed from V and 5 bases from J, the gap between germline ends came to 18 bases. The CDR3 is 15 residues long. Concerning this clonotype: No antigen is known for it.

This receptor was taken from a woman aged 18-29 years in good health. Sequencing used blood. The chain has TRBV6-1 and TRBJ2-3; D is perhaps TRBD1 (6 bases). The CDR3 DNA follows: TGTGCCAGCAGCCAAACTAGAAGGGGGAAAGATACGCAGTATTTT. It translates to CASSQTRRGKDTQYF.